The 27 T cell receptor beta chains below come from one sample, sequenced in a study of neoadjuvant anti-PD-1 for oral cavity cancer. Specified time point: after neoadjuvant nivolumab, at surgical resection. The assay was immunoSEQ multiplex PCR, and TCRdb's table has in-frame clones only and misses some. The sample contains 33,000 or so clones, roughly 79% of which appear only once. Sequenced material: PBMCs, taken after nivolumab (anti-PD-1) treatment. These receptors were collected from a person between 40 and 85 years old with oral cavity squamous cell carcinoma.

The chain is built from TRBV6-1 and TRBJ2-3, with a weak D call TRBD2 (5 bases). The CDR3 spans 14 residues. Trimming shortened V by 8 bases and J by 0 bases, and 12 bases separated the two germline ends. CDR1 is MNHNS, CDR2 SASEGT, per germline. CDR3 bases: TGTGCCAGCGCCCTAGCAGAGAGCACAGATACGCAGTATTTT. Residues: CASALAESTDTQYF.

This chain uses TRBV5-3 with TRBJ1-5, with a possible D match to TRBD1 (5 bases). TRBV5-3 has ORF status, its function being uncertain. The CDR3 is 15 residues long. V was pared by 4 bases and J by 6 bases, with 17 bases between. The CDR3 spells CARSRKGRGVQPQHF. The DNA of the CDR3 is TGTGCCAGAAGCCGAAAGGGGAGGGGTGTTCAGCCCCAGCATTTT.

J is TRBJ2-3 and V is TRBV5-1; D is perhaps TRBD1 or TRBD2 (6 bases each). Trimming left V 0 bases short and J 4 bases short, with 12 bases between. This CDR3 has 15 residues. Germline V gives CDR1 SGHRS, CDR2 YFSETQ. The DNA of the CDR3 is TGCGCCAGCAGCTTGGTAGCAGGGGAGGCAGATACGCAGTATTTT. This codes for CASSLVAGEADTQYF.

This clone was recorded only once. Written as DNA, the CDR3 is TGTGCCAGCAGTTTATCGTTAGGGGGGCTGAACACTGAAGCTTTCTTT. This gives the protein CASSLSLGGLNTEAFF. The V and J genes are TRBV27 and TRBJ1-1; D may be TRBD1 (6 bases). The CDR3 is 16 residues long. CDR1 and CDR2 from the germline V gene are MNHEY and SMNVEV (reference sequence). Between the trimmed V and J ends, which lost 0 bases and 0 bases, there was a span of 11 bases.

The chain couples TRBV5-6 to TRBJ2-5; a weak D match, TRBD2 (5 bases). The germline CDR1 and CDR2 sequences are SGHDT and YYEEEE. The CDR3 runs 13 residues. V was cut by 6 bases and J by 5 bases, with 14 bases left in between. CDR3 coding DNA: TGTGCCAGCAACGAAGGGTGGAGGGAGACCCAGTACTTC. This gives the protein CASNEGWRETQYF. Supplemented by reference TRBV5-6 and TRBJ2-5, the full variable domain reads DAGVTQSPTHLIKTRGQQVTLRCSPKSGHDTVSWYQQALGQGPQFIFQYYEEEERQRGNFPDRFSGHQFPNYSSELNVNALLLGDSALYLCASNEGWRETQYFGPGTRLLVL.

V and J are TRBV15 and TRBJ2-5, with D hard to call. CDR1 is LNHNV and CDR2 is YYDKDF in the germline V gene (reference sequence). This CDR3 comprises 15 residues. V was shortened by 2 bases and J by 5 bases, with 15 bases between the two germline ends. The CDR3 region has the DNA TGTGCCACCAGCAGAATCTTGGCAGATAGGGAGACCCAGTACTTC. Translating gives CATSRILADRETQYF.

The V call is TRBV4-1, the J call TRBJ2-2; D is ambiguous. Between the trimmed V and J ends, which lost 0 bases and 3 bases, there was a span of 11 bases. CDR3 length: 16 amino acids. Germline CDR1 is MGHRA and CDR2 is YSYEKL. For the CDR3, the DNA is TGCGCCAGCAGCCAAGAAGGGTATGGGGACACCGGGGAGCTGTTTTTT. It is translated as CASSQEGYGDTGELFF.

This chain links TRBV10-2 with TRBJ2-7, with TRBD1 matching over 9 bases. The CDR3 consists of 13 residues. V lost 7 bases to trimming and J lost 3 bases; unmatched junction nucleotides: 4. Germline V gives CDR1 WSHSY, CDR2 SAAADI. CDR3 bases: TGCGCCAGCACCGGGACAGGGTACTACGAGCAGTACTTC. Its translation: CASTGTGYYEQYF.

V gene TRBV5-1 combines with J gene TRBJ2-3; 9 nucleotides line up with TRBD2. Germline CDR1 is SGHRS and CDR2 is YFSETQ. This CDR3 comprises 16 residues. Germline trimming cut 5 bases from V and 0 bases from J; bases unmatched to any gene: 7. This chain's CDR3 is CASRSGGITSTDTQYF. The CDR3 DNA is TGCGCCAGCAGAAGCGGGGGGATTACTAGCACAGATACGCAGTATTTT.

This clone was observed a few times. V is TRBV10-3 and J is TRBJ1-5; D is unresolved. The CDR3 is 14 residues long. Trimming stripped 4 bases from V and 2 bases from J, with 9 bases between. Germline V gene lookup returns CDR1 ENHRY and CDR2 SYGVKD. The CDR3 sequence is CAISATLGNQPQHF. CDR3 DNA sequence: TGTGCCATCAGTGCAACCTTAGGCAATCAGCCCCAGCATTTT.

This chain links TRBV6-6 with TRBJ2-3; 9 nucleotides line up with TRBD1. The CDR3 loop spans 16 amino acids. Germline V CDR1 and CDR2: MNHNY, SVGAGI (reference sequence). With 4 bases clipped from V and 4 bases from J, the junction kept 9 bases outside the gene matches. CDR3 DNA: TGTGCCAGCAGTTCGTCTAGACAGGGGGGACCAGATACGCAGTATTTT. Its protein product is CASSSSRQGGPDTQYF.

The J gene is TRBJ2-5, the V gene TRBV6-1, with 7 bases that match TRBD1. Trimming took 5 bases from V and 1 from J; bases not matched to a gene: 4. The CDR3 sequence is 14 residues long. Germline V lookup: CDR1 MNHNS, CDR2 SASEGT. The CDR3, as DNA: TGTGCCAGCAGTCGTGACAGGGCCCAAGAGACCCAGTACTTC. It is translated as CASSRDRAQETQYF.

The genes are TRBV7-9 and TRBJ2-7; D remains unclear. The CDR3 totals 15 residues. V dropped 5 bases and J dropped 6 bases, with 20 bases sitting between them. Germline V gene data show CDR1 as SEHNR and CDR2 as FQNEAQ (reference sequence). For the CDR3, the DNA is TGTGCCAGCAGCCGCCAAAGTCAACTCCGAGGCGAGCAGTACTTC. Translated, it gives CASSRQSQLRGEQYF.

CDR3 in amino acids: CASSSGQGSNQPQHF. CDR3 DNA: TGTGCCAGCTCATCGGGACAGGGAAGCAATCAGCCCCAGCATTTT. V usage is TRBV18 and J usage is TRBJ1-5, with TRBD1 matching 9 bases. This CDR3 is built from 15 residues. The germline CDR1 and CDR2 sequences are KGHSH and LQKENI. Trimming cost V 5 bases and J 1 base; bases outside gene matches: 3.

The V and J genes are TRBV4-3 and TRBJ2-1; TRBD1 matches at 8 bases. J lost 8 bases, V lost 3 bases, and 6 bases had no gene match. CDR1 and CDR2 (germline): LGHNA, YSLEER. This CDR3 comprises 14 residues. The CDR3 sequence is CASSHRQGRDEQFF. The CDR3 nucleotides read TGCGCCAGCAGCCACCGACAGGGGCGCGATGAGCAGTTCTTC.

The chain uses TRBV19 and TRBJ1-2, with 10 positions matching TRBD1. Germline trimming cut 7 bases from V and 5 bases from J; bases unmatched to any gene: 4. From germline, CDR1 is LNHDA and CDR2 SQIVND (reference sequence). The CDR3 covers 13 residues. The CDR3 region is CASIGTGEYGYTF. Written as DNA, the CDR3 is TGTGCCAGTATTGGGACAGGGGAGTATGGCTACACCTTC.

The rearrangement joins TRBV11-2 to TRBJ2-2; possible D gene TRBD2, 7 bases. Germline V gene lookup returns CDR1 SGHAT and CDR2 FQNNGV. The CDR3 covers 18 residues. Trimming removed 5 bases at V and 0 bases at J, with 19 bases between. As DNA, the CDR3 is TGTGCCAGCAGCCCCAGGGGAGGCAGCGGGGCGAACACCGGGGAGCTGTTTTTT. It codes for CASSPRGGSGANTGELFF.

V gene TRBV2 combines with J gene TRBJ1-6; the D is unclear. The ends were cut back, 1 base at V and 5 bases at J, with 6 bases in the middle. Germline assignment: CDR1 SNHLY and CDR2 FYNNEI. The CDR3 has 14 amino acids. CDR3 protein: CASSEGANNSPLHF. The CDR3 DNA reads TGTGCCAGCAGTGAAGGAGCTAATAATTCACCCCTCCACTTT.

V is TRBV21-1 and J is TRBJ2-2; the DNA was not compared with TRBD1, the D call given in the table. TRBV21-1 is shown as a pseudogene. CDR3 length: 16 residues. CDR3 amino acids: CASSKGYRANTGELFF. The CDR3 DNA reads TGTGCCAGCAGCAAAGGTTACAGGGCGAACACCGGGGAGCTGTTTTTT.

V is TRBV15 and J is TRBJ2-1, with 10 bases lining up with TRBD1. After removal of 6 bases from V and 1 base from J, the junction contained 6 bases not matched to a gene. Germline CDR1 and CDR2: LNHNV and YYDKDF (reference sequence). The CDR3 loop spans 16 amino acids. CDR3 nucleotides: TGTGCCACCAGGGAGGGGACAGGGGTTTCCTACAATGAGCAGTTCTTC. Protein product: CATREGTGVSYNEQFF.

The chain couples TRBV10-3 to TRBJ1-3; possible D gene TRBD1, 5 bases. CDR3 length: 16 amino acids. Trimming cost V 0 bases and J 0 bases, with 9 bases left between them. The germline V gene has CDR1 ENHRY and CDR2 SYGVKD. The CDR3: CAISESGQLSGNTIYF. The CDR3, as DNA: TGTGCCATCAGTGAGTCGGGGCAACTCTCTGGAAACACCATATATTTT.

V and J are TRBV5-1 and TRBJ2-1; D perhaps matches TRBD2 (7 bases). Germline CDR1 SGHRS, CDR2 YFSETQ. The ends were cut back, 2 bases at V and 5 bases at J, with 14 bases in the middle. This CDR3 has 15 residues. The CDR3 bases are TGCGCCAGCAGCTTCGGGGGGCTAAAAAACAATGAGCAGTTCTTC. Protein: CASSFGGLKNNEQFF.

The chain employs TRBV29-1 and TRBJ1-4; 9 positions match TRBD1. The V gene's germline CDR1 is SQVTM and CDR2 ANQGSEA. The CDR3 totals 13 residues. The V and J ends lost 7 bases and 7 bases, in that order; junction bases with no gene match: 7. The CDR3 is CSGNRGPGEKLFF. The CDR3 DNA reads as TGCAGCGGCAACAGGGGGCCGGGTGAAAAACTGTTTTTT. The full variable domain, with the rest looked up from reference TRBV29-1 and TRBJ1-4, is SAVISQKPSRDICQRGTSLTIQCQVDSQVTMMFWYRQQPGQSLTLIATANQGSEATYESGFVIDKFPISRPNLTFSTLTVSNMSPEDSSIYLCSGNRGPGEKLFFGSGTQLSVL.

The rearrangement uses TRBV5-1 and TRBJ2-1, with TRBD1 matching over 10 bases. The CDR3 sequence is 15 residues long. CDR1 is SGHRS, CDR2 YFSETQ, per germline. V lost 3 bases and J lost 15; bases outside the gene matches: 15. The CDR3 protein is CASSSDGTGAFSGFF. CDR3 coding DNA: TGCGCCAGCAGCTCGGACGGGACAGGGGCTTTTTCTGGGTTCTTC.

J is TRBJ2-7 and V is TRBV14; no firm D call. The ends were cut back, 1 base at V and 0 bases at J, with 13 bases in the middle. This CDR3 is 16 amino acids long. The germline CDR1 and CDR2 sequences are SGHDN and FVKESK. CDR3 DNA sequence: TGTGCCAGCAGCCAAGTTTCCTGGGCAGTCTCCTACGAGCAGTACTTC. Amino acids: CASSQVSWAVSYEQYF.

The chain carries TRBV10-2 and TRBJ1-1, with D possibly being TRBD1 (6 bases). Germline V gene sequence: CDR1 WSHSY, CDR2 SAAADI. CDR3 length: 15 amino acids. Trimming left V 3 bases short and J 6 bases short, with 17 bases between. The CDR3, as DNA: TGCGCCAGCAGTGATGATTGGTGGGGGCAGGCTGAAGCTTTCTTT. Protein: CASSDDWWGQAEAFF.

The J gene is TRBJ1-5, the V gene TRBV2, with 7 nucleotides matching TRBD1. Germline V gene lookup returns CDR1 SNHLY and CDR2 FYNNEI. The V segment lost 0 bases and the J segment 10 bases; nucleotides outside the gene matches: 6. The CDR3 is 14 amino acids. DNA for the CDR3: TGTGCCAGCAGTGAAGCGACGACAGGGCTCCCCCAGCATTTT. Residues: CASSEATTGLPQHF.